These T cell receptor beta chains were read from a single sample in a study of blood T cell repertoires in COVID-19. Clones were read by immunoSEQ multiplex PCR, and TCRdb kept only the in-frame ones, dropping some. The sample lists 53,000 or so clones, roughly 88% seen once, with 2.5% to 3% in the top ten. What was sequenced was peripheral blood. Receptors originate from a man at least 80 years old with acute or convalescent COVID-19. CDR3s include the opening cysteine and the closing phenylalanine or tryptophan. The D gene is left open where the match is weak. Some rows have no size entry. The others give once, few or many, or a class for an expanded clone.

v_call: TRBV27
d_call: TRBD1
j_call: TRBJ1-2
clone_size: once
cdr3_nt: TGTGCCAGCGCCCGGGACAGGGGTAACTATGGCTACACCTTC
cdr3_aa: CASARDRGNYGYTF

v_call: TRBV7-2
d_call: TRBD1
j_call: TRBJ2-1
clone_size: once
cdr3_nt: TGTGCCAGCAGCCTGACAGGGAGCTCCTACAATGAGCAGTTCTTC
cdr3_aa: CASSLTGSSYNEQFF

v_call: TRBV6-5
d_call: -
j_call: TRBJ1-5
clone_size: -
cdr3_nt: TGTGCCAGCAGAAACAGGGATGATCAGCCCCAGCATTTT
cdr3_aa: CASRNRDDQPQHF

v_call: TRBV2
d_call: TRBD1
j_call: TRBJ2-3
clone_size: once
cdr3_nt: TGTGCCAGCAGGGACCGACAGGGGGCTGGAACAGATACGCAGTATTTT
cdr3_aa: CASRDRQGAGTDTQYF

v_call: TRBV9
d_call: -
j_call: TRBJ1-3
clone_size: -
cdr3_nt: TGTGCCAGCAGCGTAGACAGTAGCTCTGGAAACACCATATATTTT
cdr3_aa: CASSVDSSSGNTIYF

v_call: TRBV7-6
d_call: -
j_call: TRBJ2-7
clone_size: -
cdr3_nt: TGTGCCAGCAGCTTAGGGCACAGGGACTACGAGCAGTACTTC
cdr3_aa: CASSLGHRDYEQYF

v_call: TRBV19
d_call: -
j_call: TRBJ1-1
clone_size: -
cdr3_nt: TGTGCCAGTAAGGTCCTTCAGGCAGGAGGTTTGAACACTGAAGCTTTCTTT
cdr3_aa: CASKVLQAGGLNTEAFF

v_call: TRBV9
d_call: -
j_call: TRBJ2-3
clone_size: -
cdr3_nt: TGTGCCAGCAGCGGCAGCGCAGGGGAGCGCACAGATACGCAGTATTTT
cdr3_aa: CASSGSAGERTDTQYF

v_call: TRBV2
d_call: TRBD1
j_call: TRBJ2-7
clone_size: -
cdr3_nt: TGTGCCAGCAGTAGACAGGGCTACGAGCAGTACTTC
cdr3_aa: CASSRQGYEQYF

v_call: TRBV13
d_call: -
j_call: TRBJ1-1
clone_size: -
cdr3_nt: TGTGCCAGCAGCTTAGGGCGGGACGCTTTCTTT
cdr3_aa: CASSLGRDAFF

v_call: TRBV14
d_call: TRBD2
j_call: TRBJ2-5
clone_size: few
cdr3_nt: TGTGCCAGCAGCCAGATTAAACTAGCGTCCCAAGAGACCCAGTACTTC
cdr3_aa: CASSQIKLASQETQYF

v_call: TRBV5-6
d_call: -
j_call: TRBJ1-5
clone_size: -
cdr3_nt: TGTGCCAGCAGCTTGAGGCGAGGAGGCAATCAGCCCCAGCATTTT
cdr3_aa: CASSLRRGGNQPQHF

v_call: TRBV6-4
d_call: TRBD2
j_call: TRBJ2-1
clone_size: -
cdr3_nt: TGTGCCAGCAGTCCTAGGACTAGCGGAGGCAATGAGCAGTTCTTC
cdr3_aa: CASSPRTSGGNEQFF

v_call: TRBV3-1/TRBV3-2
d_call: TRBD2
j_call: TRBJ2-3
clone_size: -
cdr3_nt: TGTGCCAGCAGCCGAGATATGAGCGGGGGCACAGATACGCAGTATTTT
cdr3_aa: CASSRDMSGGTDTQYF

v_call: TRBV9
d_call: TRBD2
j_call: TRBJ2-5
clone_size: few
cdr3_nt: TGTGCCAGCAGCGTAAGGACGGGGGGAGGAGAGACCCAGTACTTC
cdr3_aa: CASSVRTGGGETQYF